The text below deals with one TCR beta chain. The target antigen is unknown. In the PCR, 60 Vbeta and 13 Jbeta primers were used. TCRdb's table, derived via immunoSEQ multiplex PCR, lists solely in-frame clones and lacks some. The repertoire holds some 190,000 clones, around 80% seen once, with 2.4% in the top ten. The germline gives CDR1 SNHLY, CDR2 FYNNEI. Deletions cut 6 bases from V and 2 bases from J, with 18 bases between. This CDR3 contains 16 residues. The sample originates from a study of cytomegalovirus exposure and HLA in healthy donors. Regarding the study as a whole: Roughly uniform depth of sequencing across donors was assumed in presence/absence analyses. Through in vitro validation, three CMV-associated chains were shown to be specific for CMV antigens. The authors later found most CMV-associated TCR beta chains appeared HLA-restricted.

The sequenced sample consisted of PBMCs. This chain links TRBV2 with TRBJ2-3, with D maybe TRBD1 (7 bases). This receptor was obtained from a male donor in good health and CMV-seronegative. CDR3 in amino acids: CASRAAGGWTTDTQYF. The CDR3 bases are TGTGCCAGCAGGGCAGCAGGGGGGTGGACCACAGATACGCAGTATTTT.